Listed below are T cell receptor beta chains from one sample, sequenced in a study of shared clonotypes between healthy human individuals. The protocol was immunoSEQ multiplex PCR, while the TCRdb copy is restricted to in-frame clones and leaves out a portion. The sample has millions of clones, roughly 93% seen once. The sample consisted of naive CD4+ T cells from PBMCs. The receptor set was obtained from a man between 18 and 35 years old in good health. Some clones in this sample may be carry-over from other donors' samples. The CDR3 runs from the conserved cysteine through the conserved F or W. The order of the fields is D gene, V gene, clone size, J gene, CDR3 DNA, CDR3 protein. A D gene is named only where the DNA matches it firmly. A row's size may be missing; if present it is once, few, many or a size class.

d_call: -; v_call: TRBV28; clone_size: -; j_call: TRBJ2-5; cdr3_nt: TGTGCCAGCAGTTTTCGACCCAGGGAGACCCAGTACTTC; cdr3_aa: CASSFRPRETQYF
d_call: -; v_call: TRBV11-2; clone_size: few; j_call: TRBJ1-3; cdr3_nt: TGTGCCAAGGGCAGGGCTGGAAACACCATATATTTT; cdr3_aa: CAKGRAGNTIYF
d_call: TRBD1; v_call: TRBV7-9; clone_size: -; j_call: TRBJ1-3; cdr3_nt: TGTGCCAGCAGCTCCCGGACAGGTGGGAACACCATATATTTT; cdr3_aa: CASSSRTGGNTIYF
d_call: -; v_call: TRBV7-3; clone_size: -; j_call: TRBJ2-1; cdr3_nt: TGTGCCAGCAGCTTGGTTCCACCCGATGTGCAGTTCTTC; cdr3_aa: CASSLVPPDVQFF
d_call: -; v_call: TRBV30; clone_size: -; j_call: TRBJ2-3; cdr3_nt: TGTGCCTGGAGTACCTCAGATACGCAGTATTTT; cdr3_aa: CAWSTSDTQYF
d_call: TRBD1; v_call: TRBV27; clone_size: -; j_call: TRBJ2-7; cdr3_nt: TGTGCCAGCAGTTTCTCCGCAGGGGGATGGGAGCAGTACTTC; cdr3_aa: CASSFSAGGWEQYF
d_call: -; v_call: TRBV25-1; clone_size: -; j_call: TRBJ2-7; cdr3_nt: TGTGCCAGCAGAGAGACTAGCGAGCAGTACTTC; cdr3_aa: CASRETSEQYF
d_call: -; v_call: TRBV12-5; clone_size: few; j_call: TRBJ1-1; cdr3_nt: TGTGCTAGTGGTTTGGTACTTGGGTCGGACAAAAAGAATATGAACACTGAAGCTTTCTTT; cdr3_aa: CASGLVLGSDKKNMNTEAFF
d_call: -; v_call: TRBV5-1; clone_size: -; j_call: TRBJ2-7; cdr3_nt: TGCGCCAGCAGCTCGTCCCCCCCGGAGGGCGAGCAGTACTTC; cdr3_aa: CASSSSPPEGEQYF
d_call: TRBD2; v_call: TRBV5-1; clone_size: few; j_call: TRBJ2-1; cdr3_nt: TGCGCCAGCAGCGTCGGACTAGCGGGTTACAATGAGCAGTTCTTC; cdr3_aa: CASSVGLAGYNEQFF
d_call: -; v_call: TRBV11-3; clone_size: -; j_call: TRBJ2-1; cdr3_nt: TGTGCCAGCAGCTTAGGGGCTTCATACAATGAGCAGTTCTTC; cdr3_aa: CASSLGASYNEQFF
d_call: -; v_call: TRBV18; clone_size: -; j_call: TRBJ1-1; cdr3_nt: TGTGCCAGCTCACCGCAGAACATGAACACTGAAGCTTTCTTT; cdr3_aa: CASSPQNMNTEAFF
d_call: -; v_call: TRBV6-1; clone_size: -; j_call: TRBJ2-3; cdr3_nt: TGTGCCAGCAGTGTAAGTCCTAGCACAGATACGCAGTATTTT; cdr3_aa: CASSVSPSTDTQYF
d_call: TRBD1; v_call: TRBV7-2; clone_size: -; j_call: TRBJ1-3; cdr3_nt: TGTGCCAGCAGCTTGACAGGGGGTGGAAACACCATATATTTT; cdr3_aa: CASSLTGGGNTIYF
d_call: -; v_call: TRBV9; clone_size: -; j_call: TRBJ1-3; cdr3_nt: TGTGCCAGCAGCGCCGTGGGTTTCCCTGGAAACACCATATATTTT; cdr3_aa: CASSAVGFPGNTIYF
d_call: -; v_call: TRBV7-2; clone_size: -; j_call: TRBJ1-2; cdr3_nt: TGTGCCAGCAGCTCCCAGGGTGGAAGCTATGGCTACACCTTC; cdr3_aa: CASSSQGGSYGYTF
d_call: -; v_call: TRBV19; clone_size: -; j_call: TRBJ1-5; cdr3_nt: TGTGCCAGTAGTATCCCCAGTCAACGGGGTCAGCCCCAGCATTTT; cdr3_aa: CASSIPSQRGQPQHF
d_call: -; v_call: TRBV18; clone_size: once; j_call: TRBJ1-1; cdr3_nt: TGTGCCAGCTCACCGAGTCGGGGCACTGAAGCTTTCTTT; cdr3_aa: CASSPSRGTEAFF
d_call: TRBD1; v_call: TRBV9; clone_size: -; j_call: TRBJ2-1; cdr3_nt: TGTGCCAGCAGCGTAGTCGCGGACAGGGGCTACAATGAGCAGTTCTTC; cdr3_aa: CASSVVADRGYNEQFF
d_call: -; v_call: TRBV4-1; clone_size: -; j_call: TRBJ1-6; cdr3_nt: TGCGCCAGCAGCCAAGGTATGAATTCACCCCTCCACTTT; cdr3_aa: CASSQGMNSPLHF
d_call: -; v_call: TRBV7-3; clone_size: -; j_call: TRBJ2-3; cdr3_nt: TGTGCCAGCAGCTTATCCTCGACTGGCCCGGATACGCAGTATTTT; cdr3_aa: CASSLSSTGPDTQYF
d_call: -; v_call: TRBV11-2; clone_size: -; j_call: TRBJ1-2; cdr3_nt: TGTGCCAGCAGCGGGGATAGGGGAATAGGCTCTGGCTACACCTTC; cdr3_aa: CASSGDRGIGSGYTF
d_call: -; v_call: TRBV5-1; clone_size: -; j_call: TRBJ1-2; cdr3_nt: TGCGCCAGCAGCGCGCAGGGAGCACAGAACTATGGCTACACCTTC; cdr3_aa: CASSAQGAQNYGYTF
d_call: TRBD2; v_call: TRBV7-3; clone_size: -; j_call: TRBJ2-5; cdr3_nt: TGTGCCAGCAGCCTCGGACTAGCGGGAGGGCCTTCGCGAGAGACCCAGTACTTC; cdr3_aa: CASSLGLAGGPSRETQYF
d_call: -; v_call: TRBV30; clone_size: -; j_call: TRBJ1-4; cdr3_nt: TGTGCCTGGAGTGATGCAGGCCGGGGGGAACTGTTTTTT; cdr3_aa: CAWSDAGRGELFF
d_call: TRBD2; v_call: TRBV28; clone_size: -; j_call: TRBJ2-3; cdr3_nt: TGTGCCAGCAGTACAGCGGGAGATTTAGCAGATACGCAGTATTTT; cdr3_aa: CASSTAGDLADTQYF
d_call: TRBD1; v_call: TRBV7-8; clone_size: -; j_call: TRBJ1-2; cdr3_nt: TGTGCCAGCAGCCCGTACCGACAGGGAATTGGCTACACCTTC; cdr3_aa: CASSPYRQGIGYTF
d_call: -; v_call: TRBV28; clone_size: -; j_call: TRBJ1-1; cdr3_nt: TGTGCCAGCAGTCTCCGTACTGAAGCTTTCTTT; cdr3_aa: CASSLRTEAFF
d_call: -; v_call: TRBV6-5; clone_size: -; j_call: TRBJ2-7; cdr3_nt: TGTGCCAGCAGTTACCGCACAAGCTACGAGCAGTACTTC; cdr3_aa: CASSYRTSYEQYF
d_call: -; v_call: TRBV6-1; clone_size: few; j_call: TRBJ1-5; cdr3_nt: TGTGCCAGCGCGGGAGAAAGCAATCAGCCCCAGCATTTT; cdr3_aa: CASAGESNQPQHF
d_call: -; v_call: TRBV27; clone_size: -; j_call: TRBJ2-1; cdr3_nt: TGTGCCAGCAGTTCCAGGGCTGGTGGGGTAGCATACAATGAGCAGTTCTTC; cdr3_aa: CASSSRAGGVAYNEQFF
d_call: TRBD1; v_call: TRBV27; clone_size: -; j_call: TRBJ1-2; cdr3_nt: TGTGCCAGCAGTCCACAGGGGTACTATGGCTACACCTTC; cdr3_aa: CASSPQGYYGYTF
d_call: -; v_call: TRBV7-2; clone_size: -; j_call: TRBJ2-2; cdr3_nt: TGTGCCAGCAGCTTGGGACTCCTTGGGGGGGAGCTGTTTTTT; cdr3_aa: CASSLGLLGGELFF
d_call: -; v_call: TRBV7-2; clone_size: -; j_call: TRBJ2-5; cdr3_nt: TGTGCCAGCAGCGCTCGTCGGGGGTACCAAGAGACCCAGTACTTC; cdr3_aa: CASSARRGYQETQYF
d_call: -; v_call: TRBV5-1; clone_size: -; j_call: TRBJ2-2; cdr3_nt: TGCGCCAGCAGCCCCCTGGCGGAGCGGAACACCGGGGAGCTGTTTTTT; cdr3_aa: CASSPLAERNTGELFF
d_call: TRBD2; v_call: TRBV6-4; clone_size: -; j_call: TRBJ2-1; cdr3_nt: TGTGCCAGCAGTGTTCTGGGCCACAGCGGGAGATCAGGGCAGTTCTTC; cdr3_aa: CASSVLGHSGRSGQFF
d_call: -; v_call: TRBV19; clone_size: -; j_call: TRBJ1-1; cdr3_nt: TGTGCCAGTACCCGACAGTTGGGGGCTGAAGCTTTCTTT; cdr3_aa: CASTRQLGAEAFF
d_call: -; v_call: TRBV28; clone_size: once; j_call: TRBJ2-6; cdr3_nt: TGTGCCAGCAGTTTTTCAGGATCTGGGGCCAACGTCCTGACTTTC; cdr3_aa: CASSFSGSGANVLTF
d_call: TRBD2; v_call: TRBV9; clone_size: -; j_call: TRBJ2-1; cdr3_nt: TGTGCCAGCAGCGCCGCTGCTAGCGGGTATTACAATGAGCAGTTCTTC; cdr3_aa: CASSAAASGYYNEQFF
d_call: -; v_call: TRBV19; clone_size: -; j_call: TRBJ1-5; cdr3_nt: TGTGCCACCCAGGTGGGGGTCTCTAATCAGCCCCAGCATTTT; cdr3_aa: CATQVGVSNQPQHF
d_call: -; v_call: TRBV5-1; clone_size: -; j_call: TRBJ2-3; cdr3_nt: TGCGCCAGCAGCCCCCGGCCTACGGGAGCCACAGATACGCAGTATTTT; cdr3_aa: CASSPRPTGATDTQYF
d_call: TRBD1; v_call: TRBV4-1; clone_size: -; j_call: TRBJ1-5; cdr3_nt: TGCGCCAGCAGCCAAGCGGGAACAGGGGGCCAGCCCCAGCATTTT; cdr3_aa: CASSQAGTGGQPQHF
d_call: -; v_call: TRBV7-2; clone_size: -; j_call: TRBJ2-5; cdr3_nt: TGTGCCAGCAGCTTTGGGGCGACTCAAGAGACCCAGTACTTC; cdr3_aa: CASSFGATQETQYF
d_call: -; v_call: TRBV30; clone_size: -; j_call: TRBJ1-4; cdr3_nt: TGTGCCTCCCCGGACCCGGGAGGTTACGAAAAACTGTTTTTT; cdr3_aa: CASPDPGGYEKLFF
d_call: TRBD1; v_call: TRBV9; clone_size: -; j_call: TRBJ2-1; cdr3_nt: TGTGCCAGCAGTGAACAGGGGGATCATCGGGAGCAGTTCTTC; cdr3_aa: CASSEQGDHREQFF
d_call: -; v_call: TRBV11-2; clone_size: -; j_call: TRBJ1-1; cdr3_nt: TGTGCCAGCAGCTTAGACAGGGGAGGTACTGAAGCTTTCTTT; cdr3_aa: CASSLDRGGTEAFF
d_call: -; v_call: TRBV7-9; clone_size: -; j_call: TRBJ2-7; cdr3_nt: TGTGCCAGCAGCCCGCTTGACTACGAGCAGTACTTC; cdr3_aa: CASSPLDYEQYF
d_call: -; v_call: TRBV7-9; clone_size: -; j_call: TRBJ1-4; cdr3_nt: TGTGCCAGCAGCTTACGGGACGGCTCTGCAACTAATGAAAAACTGTTTTTT; cdr3_aa: CASSLRDGSATNEKLFF
d_call: TRBD1; v_call: TRBV6-5; clone_size: once; j_call: TRBJ2-1; cdr3_nt: TGTGCCAGCAGTTCCCAAGGGACAGGCTACAATGAGCAGTTCTTC; cdr3_aa: CASSSQGTGYNEQFF
d_call: TRBD2; v_call: TRBV5-4; clone_size: -; j_call: TRBJ2-2; cdr3_nt: TGTGCCAGCAGCTCGGGACTAGCGGGACCCACCGGGGAGCTGTTTTTT; cdr3_aa: CASSSGLAGPTGELFF
d_call: -; v_call: TRBV18; clone_size: -; j_call: TRBJ2-5; cdr3_nt: TGTGCCAGCTCACCACAGGGGCCAAAAGAGACCCAGTACTTC; cdr3_aa: CASSPQGPKETQYF
d_call: -; v_call: TRBV7-9; clone_size: -; j_call: TRBJ2-1; cdr3_nt: TGTGCCAGCAGCTTAGAGGCTAGAAATGGAGAGCAGTTCTTC; cdr3_aa: CASSLEARNGEQFF
d_call: -; v_call: TRBV7-3; clone_size: -; j_call: TRBJ2-1; cdr3_nt: TGTGCCAGCAGCTCCCCCTACAATGAGCAGTTCTTC; cdr3_aa: CASSSPYNEQFF
d_call: TRBD1; v_call: TRBV5-1; clone_size: -; j_call: TRBJ1-2; cdr3_nt: TGCGCCAGCAGGGGGACAGGGCCGCTTTTAAACTATGGCTACACCTTC; cdr3_aa: CASRGTGPLLNYGYTF
d_call: -; v_call: TRBV5-1; clone_size: -; j_call: TRBJ1-2; cdr3_nt: TGCGCCAGCAGCTTGGGCCAGGGCCTTGGAAGCTATGGCTACACCTTC; cdr3_aa: CASSLGQGLGSYGYTF